This T cell receptor beta chain is from a study of neoadjuvant anti-PD-1 for oral cavity cancer. Assay used: immunoSEQ multiplex PCR; TCRdb lists only in-frame clones, some missing. The sample holds over 13,000 clones, 75% seen once. Indicated time point: after neoadjuvant nivolumab, at surgical resection. V gave up 1 base and J gave up 5 bases, with 24 bases separating them. This CDR3 has 18 amino acids. Germline loops: CDR1 MGHRA, CDR2 YSYEKL. The rearrangement links TRBV4-1 to TRBJ2-7; D perhaps matches TRBD2 (7 bases). The material sequenced was PBMCs, taken after nivolumab (anti-PD-1) treatment. This clonotype was sampled from a person between 40 and 85 years old with oral cavity squamous cell carcinoma. CDR3 amino acids: CASSQVWLRGRAANEQYF. Here the CDR3 DNA reads TGCGCCAGCAGCCAAGTATGGTTGAGGGGGAGGGCGGCCAACGAGCAGTACTTC.